The clone carrying this T cell receptor (beta chain) was counted only a few times. Its antigen is as yet unknown. This sample was taken from a study of T-cell memory formation after mild COVID-19. Study-level information: Largely donor-specific TCR clusters were found.

The CDR3 runs to 17 residues. Trimming removed 3 bases from V and 5 bases from J, with 24 bases in between. Germline CDR1 SGHKS, CDR2 YYEKEE (reference sequence). The study, taken as a whole, reports: Later expanders leaned toward CD4+, whereas clones contracting from day 15 to 85 were balanced CD4/CD8.

In TCRdb, the 5' RACE reads were re-called with MiXCR into one record per CDR3 protein. The sample has 350,000 to 500,000 distinct CDR3 sequences, around 22% seen once. Sequencing was done on a sample of PBMCs or a T cell subset sorted from them (not recorded which). This TCR came from an adult woman who had mild COVID-19 (a few samples of this study predate the infection). Cell type and time point are not known. The chain is built from TRBV5-5 and TRBJ2-7; a weak D match, TRBD1 (6 bases). The CDR3: CASSSSGTPGLYDEQYF. The CDR3, as DNA: TGTGCCAGCAGCTCGTCGGGGACACCGGGCCTTTACGACGAGCAGTACTTC.